The 22 T cell receptor beta chains below all came from one sample that was sequenced in a study of blood T cells in healthy people across ages. Sample-barcoded 5' priming and a J-beta primer mix drove a second PCR of about 6 to 11 cycles. TCRdb re-analysed the 5' RACE reads in MiXCR, keeping a single row per CDR3 protein. The table shows 1.5 million to 2 million distinct CDR3 sequences, with 34% occurring only once. The sequenced material came from blood. The receptors were sampled from a woman aged 25 to 39 in good health.

This clonotype turned up a few times. This chain joins TRBV15 and TRBJ2-5; D unclear. Germline CDR1 and CDR2: LNHNV and YYDKDF (reference sequence). This CDR3 spans 15 amino acids. V gave up 4 bases and J gave up 4 bases, with 16 bases separating them. The CDR3 DNA follows: TGTGCCACCAGCATCGACACTCCCCCGGCAGAGACCCAGTACTTC. It codes for CATSIDTPPAETQYF. The whole variable domain, filled in from reference TRBV15 and TRBJ2-5, reads DAMVIQNPRYQVTQFGKPVTLSCSQTLNHNVMYWYQQKSSQAPKLLFHYYDKDFNNEADTPDNFQSRRPNTSFCFLDIRSPGLGDTAMYLCATSIDTPPAETQYFGPGTRLLVL.

The sample holds a few counts of this clonotype. The chain is built from TRBV14 and TRBJ2-1; D might be TRBD2 (7 bases). The CDR3 loop spans 16 amino acids. Germline lookup yields CDR1 SGHDN and CDR2 FVKESK. The germline V and J ends were trimmed by 0 bases and 6 bases, with 15 bases remaining between them. CDR3: CASSQDLGGALNEQFF. Written as DNA, the CDR3 is TGTGCCAGCAGCCAAGATTTGGGGGGGGCCCTCAATGAGCAGTTCTTC. Drawing the rest from reference TRBV14 and TRBJ2-1, the complete variable domain is EAGVTQFPSHSVIEKGQTVTLRCDPISGHDNLYWYRRVMGKEIKFLLHFVKESKQDESGMPNNRFLAERTGGTYSTLKVQPAELEDSGVYFCASSQDLGGALNEQFFGPGTRLTVL.

This clonotype was found a few times. J is TRBJ2-5 and V is TRBV11-2; TRBD2 aligns across 9 bases. This CDR3 is built from 16 residues. The J segment lost 1 base and the V segment lost 3 bases, leaving 6 bases of the junction unmatched. Germline V CDR1 and CDR2: SGHAT, FQNNGV. For the CDR3, the DNA is TGTGCCAGCAGCTTGAGGGATAGCGGGAGCCAAGAGACCCAGTACTTC. Protein product: CASSLRDSGSQETQYF.

The chain links TRBV4-1 to TRBJ2-2; D could derive from TRBD1 or TRBD2 (5 bases each). CDR1 and CDR2 (germline): MGHRA, YSYEKL. Trimming stripped 3 bases from V and 1 base from J, with 12 bases between. This CDR3 spans 16 amino acids. The CDR3 sequence: CASSHGAGLNTGELFF. CDR3 nucleotide sequence: TGCGCCAGCAGCCACGGGGCAGGCCTGAACACCGGGGAGCTGTTTTTT.

V and J are TRBV30 and TRBJ2-1; the D is unclear. Looked up from germline, CDR1 is GTSNPN and CDR2 is SVGIG (reference sequence). The CDR3 totals 13 residues. V was pared by 2 bases and J by 9 bases, with 14 bases between. CDR3 DNA sequence: TGTGCCTGGAGTCCCCGGTCCAACAGTGAGCAGTTCTTC. Its protein is CAWSPRSNSEQFF.

This clonotype was found a few times. The gene calls are TRBV10-3 and TRBJ1-2; TRBD1 matches 9 bases. This CDR3 is built from 15 residues. Unmatched junction bases numbered 2, after V lost 0 bases and J lost 3 bases. CDR1 and CDR2 (germline): ENHRY, SYGVKD. In DNA, the CDR3 is TGTGCCATCAGTGAGTCGGGACAGGGAGACTATGGCTACACCTTC. It codes for CAISESGQGDYGYTF.

This clonotype has ten or more counts. This chain connects TRBV3-1 to TRBJ2-5; 9 bases align to TRBD2. The CDR3 length is 15 residues. J gave up 1 base and V 7 bases, and 7 bases lay outside the gene matches. CDR1 is LGHDT, CDR2 YNNKEL, per germline (reference sequence). CDR3 DNA: TGTGCCAGCAAGCCGCTAGCGGGGTTCCAAGAGACCCAGTACTTC. Its protein product is CASKPLAGFQETQYF.

V usage is TRBV7-8 and J usage is TRBJ1-5; a weak D match, TRBD1 (5 bases). The length of the CDR3 is 13 residues. Germline assignment: CDR1 SGHVS and CDR2 FQNEAQ. V lost 3 bases to trimming and J lost 12 bases, with 15 bases between them. The CDR3 sequence is CASSFGGNQCQHF. CDR3 nucleotide sequence: TGTGCCAGCAGCTTTGGGGGAAATCAGTGCCAGCATTTT.

This clonotype was observed a few times. The V gene is TRBV29-1, the J gene TRBJ2-3, with D maybe TRBD2 (5 bases). The CDR3 runs 15 residues. Germline V gene sequence: CDR1 SQVTM, CDR2 ANQGSEA. The V end lost 1 base, the J end lost 0 bases, and 11 bases lay between the germline ends. The CDR3 loop reads CSVEGGRLSTDTQYF. The CDR3 coding sequence is TGCAGCGTTGAAGGAGGGCGGCTTAGCACAGATACGCAGTATTTT.

This clonotype was found many times. This rearrangement joins TRBV5-1 to TRBJ2-3; possibly TRBD2 for D (6 bases). With 3 bases removed from V and 6 bases from J, the gap between germline ends came to 11 bases. The germline CDR1 and CDR2 sequences are SGHRS and YFSETQ. This CDR3 is 13 amino acids long. CDR3 region: CASSYLEGDTQYF. CDR3 coding DNA: TGCGCCAGCAGCTACCTGGAGGGGGATACGCAGTATTTT.

The table lists this clonotype with a few counts. V and J are TRBV28 and TRBJ2-7; possible D gene TRBD1, 5 bases. From germline, CDR1 is MDHEN and CDR2 SYDVKM. The V end was cut by 7 bases, the J end by 2 bases, with 12 bases between. The CDR3 totals 13 residues. The CDR3 loop reads CASKGDRTYEQYF. The DNA of the CDR3 is TGTGCCAGCAAAGGAGACAGAACCTACGAGCAGTACTTC.

For this clonotype: This may be a read error: a much more frequent sequence differs by one nucleotide. The V call is TRBV5-1, the J call TRBJ2-5; a possible D gene is TRBD2 (6 bases). Between the trimmed V and J ends, which lost 4 bases and 9 bases, there was a span of 13 bases. The CDR3 consists of 12 residues. Looked up from germline, CDR1 is SGHRS and CDR2 is YFSETQ. The CDR3 sequence: CASSIGGEAQYF. The CDR3 DNA reads as TGCGCCAGCAGCATCGGGGGTGAGGCCCAGTACTTC. The full variable domain, its missing parts supplied by reference TRBV5-1 and TRBJ2-5, is KAGVTQTPRYLIKTRGQQVTLSCSPISGHRSVSWYQQTPGQGLQFLFEYFSETQRNKGNFPGRFSGRQFSNSRSEMNVSTLELGDSALYLCASSIGGEAQYFGPGTRLLVL.

CDR3 DNA sequence: TGCGCCAGCAGCTTGGATTGGGTGGGTGAGCAGTTCTTC. This encodes CASSLDWVGEQFF. The chain links TRBV5-1 to TRBJ2-1; D gene uncertain. The ends were cut back, 0 bases at V and 9 bases at J, with 10 bases in the middle. The CDR3 sequence is 13 residues long. Germline V gene sequence: CDR1 SGHRS, CDR2 YFSETQ.

The CDR3 nucleotides are TGTGCCAGCAGTTTATCCCCCACAGGGGAGCGACAGCCCCAGCATTTT. Translating it yields CASSLSPTGERQPQHF. This chain joins TRBV12-3 or TRBV12-4 and TRBJ1-5, with 7 bases fitting TRBD1. The CDR3 runs 16 residues. Trimming cost V 2 bases and J 7 bases; bases outside gene matches: 11.

This clonotype was counted many times. The gene calls are TRBV20-1 and TRBJ2-7; D remains unclear. This CDR3 spans 14 amino acids. Germline lookup yields CDR1 DFQATT and CDR2 SNEGSKA (reference sequence). V lost 3 bases to trimming and J lost 0 bases, with 12 bases between them. The CDR3 spells CSASKQSSSYEQYF. In DNA form, the CDR3 reads TGCAGTGCTAGTAAGCAATCTAGCTCCTACGAGCAGTACTTC.

This clonotype was counted between two and nine times. This rearrangement joins TRBV7-2 to TRBJ2-6, with D possibly matching TRBD2 (6 bases). The CDR3 loop spans 17 amino acids. V shed 4 bases and J shed 0 bases, with 13 bases lying between them. CDR1 is SGHTA and CDR2 is FQGNSA in the germline V gene. This chain's CDR3 is CASSSHAGYSGANVLTF. In DNA form, the CDR3 reads TGTGCCAGCAGCTCTCACGCGGGGTACTCTGGGGCCAACGTCCTGACTTTC.

V and J are TRBV4-1 and TRBJ1-1, with D unresolved. V shed 4 bases and J shed 6 bases, with 12 bases lying between them. The CDR3 loop spans 13 amino acids. The germline CDR1 and CDR2 sequences are MGHRA and YSYEKL. The CDR3 nucleotides are TGCGCCAGCAGCCGGGTCCGGGCCGCTGAAGCTTTCTTT. Protein product: CASSRVRAAEAFF.

This chain joins TRBV12-3 or TRBV12-4 and TRBJ2-6, with D perhaps TRBD2 (5 bases). This CDR3 contains 19 residues. Trimming removed 6 bases at V and 0 bases at J, with 21 bases between. The DNA for the CDR3 is TGTGCCAGCAGGGCCCGAACTATCGGACTGGACTCTGGGGCCAACGTCCTGACTTTC. It translates to CASRARTIGLDSGANVLTF.

The chain carries TRBV7-8 and TRBJ2-7; the D is unclear. The J call may be mistaken, given a closer DNA end match to TRBJ2-5. This CDR3 comprises 15 residues. Germline values: CDR1 SGHVS, CDR2 FQNEAQ. This CDR3 is CASSLEANDKETQYF. In DNA, the CDR3 is TGTGCCAGCAGCTTAGAGGCTAACGACAAAGAGACCCAGTACTTC.

The chain links TRBV28 to TRBJ1-2, with D tentatively TRBD1 (5 bases). V was shortened by 8 bases and J by 4 bases, with 23 bases between the two germline ends. The CDR3 runs to 16 residues. Germline lookup yields CDR1 MDHEN and CDR2 SYDVKM. The CDR3 protein is CASLQGDDFTGYGYTF. The CDR3 DNA is TGTGCCAGCCTTCAGGGAGACGATTTCACCGGCTATGGCTACACCTTC.

The chain has TRBV20-1 and TRBJ2-7, with 7 bases that match TRBD1. Germline loops: CDR1 DFQATT, CDR2 SNEGSKA (reference sequence). V dropped 4 bases and J dropped 3; count of bases not matched to a gene: 6. This CDR3 spans 13 amino acids. As DNA, the CDR3 is TGCAGTGCTAAGAGAGGGGGCATCTACGAGCAGTACTTC. The encoded protein is CSAKRGGIYEQYF.

The table lists this clonotype with a few counts. The rearrangement joins TRBV20-1 to TRBJ2-5; TRBD2 aligns across 9 bases. Germline V CDR1 and CDR2: DFQATT, SNEGSKA (reference sequence). This CDR3 spans 15 amino acids. The trim removed 0 bases at V and 4 bases at J, leaving 6 bases unmatched. This CDR3 is CSARDAAGGLETQYF. Here the CDR3 DNA reads TGCAGTGCTAGAGATGCAGCGGGGGGCCTAGAGACCCAGTACTTC.